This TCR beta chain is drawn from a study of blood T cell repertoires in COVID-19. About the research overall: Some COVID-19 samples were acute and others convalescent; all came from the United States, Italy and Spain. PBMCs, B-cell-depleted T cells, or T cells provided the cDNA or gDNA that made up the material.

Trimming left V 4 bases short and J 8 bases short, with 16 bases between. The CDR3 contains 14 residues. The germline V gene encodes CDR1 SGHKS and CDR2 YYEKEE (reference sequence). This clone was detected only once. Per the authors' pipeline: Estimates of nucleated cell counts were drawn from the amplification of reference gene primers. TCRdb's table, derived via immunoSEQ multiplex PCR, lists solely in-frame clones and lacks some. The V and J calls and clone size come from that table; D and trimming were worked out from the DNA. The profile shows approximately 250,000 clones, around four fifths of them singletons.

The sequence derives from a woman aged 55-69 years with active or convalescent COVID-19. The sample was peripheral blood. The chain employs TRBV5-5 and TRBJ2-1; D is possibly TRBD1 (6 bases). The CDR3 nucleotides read TGTGCCAGCAGCCGGGACATCCTGAGGGATGAGCAGTTCTTC. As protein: CASSRDILRDEQFF.